A selection of T cell receptor beta chains follows, all from one sample in a study of cytomegalovirus exposure and HLA in healthy donors. Assay: immunoSEQ multiplex PCR; the TCRdb copy retains only in-frame clones and omits some. The sample lists roughly 130,000 clones; under 90% were seen once. The sequenced sample was PBMCs. These receptors all stem from a man younger than 40 in good health and CMV-seronegative. The CDR3 runs from the conserved cysteine through the conserved F or W. A D gene is named only where the DNA matches it firmly. Some rows have no size entry. The others give once, few or many, or a class for an expanded clone.

NA,TRBJ2-2,TRBV13,NA,TGTGCCAGCAGCTCACCTATGCTTGGACTCGATTATAACACCGGGGAGCTGTTTTTT,CASSSPMLGLDYNTGELFF
NA,TRBJ2-7,TRBV19,TRBD1,TGTGCCAGTAGTCCGGGGACAGTTTACGAGCAGTACTTC,CASSPGTVYEQYF
NA,TRBJ2-1,TRBV5-1,TRBD1,TGCGCCAGCAGCTTGAGGCAGGGGGCCTACAATGAGCAGTTCTTC,CASSLRQGAYNEQFF
NA,TRBJ1-3,TRBV4-1,NA,TGCGCCAGCAGCCAAGTAGGGGGCTCTGGAAACACCATATATTTT,CASSQVGGSGNTIYF
NA,TRBJ2-2,TRBV10-1,TRBD1,TGCGCCAGCAGACCCGGGACAGGGGGCTCGAACACCGGGGAGCTGTTTTTT,CASRPGTGGSNTGELFF
NA,TRBJ2-3,TRBV18,NA,TGTGCCAGCTCACCACCGACTAGTAGGACAGATACGCAGTATTTT,CASSPPTSRTDTQYF
NA,TRBJ2-5,TRBV5-1,NA,TGCGCCAGCAGCTTGGCCTGGGGGCGCGTGCAAGAGACCCAGTACTTC,CASSLAWGRVQETQYF
few,TRBJ2-7,TRBV13,NA,TGTGCCAGCAGCCACGGGGAGTCCTACGAGCAGTACTTC,CASSHGESYEQYF
once,TRBJ2-1,TRBV2,NA,TGTGCCAGCAGTGAATTTAGAGGGTTCTACAATGAGCAGTTCTTC,CASSEFRGFYNEQFF
few,TRBJ1-2,TRBV7-8,TRBD1,TGTGCCAGCAGCGAACGGGACAGTGCTAACTATGGCTACACCTTC,CASSERDSANYGYTF
NA,TRBJ1-1,TRBV7-8,NA,TGTGCCAGCAGCTTAGGACAGATGGACACTGAAGCTTTCTTT,CASSLGQMDTEAFF
NA,TRBJ2-5,TRBV11-1,NA,TGTGCCAGCAGCTTAGAAGGGGGTTTTTCCCAAGAGACCCAGTACTTC,CASSLEGGFSQETQYF
NA,TRBJ2-3,TRBV4-2,TRBD2,TGTGCCAGCAGCCAAACTAGCGGGGGGGCGGTAGATACGCAGTATTTT,CASSQTSGGAVDTQYF
NA,TRBJ1-5,TRBV6-5,NA,TGTGCCAGCAGCACCAACAGGGTTCGCAATCAGCCCCAGCATTTT,CASSTNRVRNQPQHF
NA,TRBJ2-1,TRBV15,TRBD2,TGTGCCACCAGCGTCGGACTAGCCGGTGAGCAGTTCTTC,CATSVGLAGEQFF
NA,TRBJ1-1,TRBV7-9,NA,TGTGCCAGCAGCTTAGGGGCTGGCACTGAAGCTTTCTTT,CASSLGAGTEAFF
NA,TRBJ2-1,TRBV7-3,NA,TGTGCCAGCAGCTCGGTCTCGGGGGTTGAGCAGTTCTTC,CASSSVSGVEQFF
NA,TRBJ2-2,TRBV7-6,NA,TGTGCCAGCAGCTTGGCCACCGGGGAGCTGTTTTTT,CASSLATGELFF
NA,TRBJ2-7,TRBV7-9,NA,TGTGCCAGCAGCTACGCTGGGGGCCTGGAGGAGCAGTACTTC,CASSYAGGLEEQYF
NA,TRBJ1-5,TRBV27,TRBD1,TGTGCCAGCAGCCGAGACAGGGATAATCAGCCCCAGCATTTT,CASSRDRDNQPQHF
NA,TRBJ2-7,TRBV25-1,TRBD1,TGTGCCAGCAGGGGGACAGGGGTATACGAGCAGTACTTC,CASRGTGVYEQYF
NA,TRBJ1-1,TRBV29-1,NA,TGCAGCGTTTTCGTCGGCACTGAAGCTTTCTTT,CSVFVGTEAFF
NA,TRBJ1-5,TRBV18,NA,TGTGCCAGCACAGAGGGGGACGAGCCCCAGCATTTT,CASTEGDEPQHF
once,TRBJ2-3,TRBV4-1,NA,TGCGCCAGCAGCCTCGACGGACTTGCCACAGATACGCAGTATTTT,CASSLDGLATDTQYF
NA,TRBJ2-7,TRBV5-6,TRBD1,TGTGCCAGCAGCTTGACAGGGGGGGAGCAGTACTTC,CASSLTGGEQYF
NA,TRBJ2-3,TRBV7-3,TRBD2,TGTGCCAGCAGCCCCCTGGAGCGGGGGGGAGGCGATACGCAGTATTTT,CASSPLERGGGDTQYF
NA,TRBJ1-2,TRBV28,TRBD1,TGTGCCAGCAGTTTAGGGACAGCTAACTATGGCTACACCTTC,CASSLGTANYGYTF
NA,TRBJ1-1,TRBV6-1,NA,TGTGCCAGCAGTGTTTTGGGGGGTGGCACTGAAGCTTTCTTT,CASSVLGGGTEAFF
once,TRBJ2-1,TRBV5-1,TRBD2,TGCGCCAGCAGCTTGATTAGCGGGCCCTACAATGAGCAGTTCTTC,CASSLISGPYNEQFF
NA,TRBJ2-2,TRBV4-2,TRBD2,TGTGCCAGCAGCCAAGAAGAACGGCGGGGGGGCCCCGGGGAGCTGTTTTTT,CASSQEERRGGPGELFF
once,TRBJ1-1,TRBV5-5,NA,TGTGCCAGCAGCTTGGCGGGAACCCCCGACACTGAAGCTTTCTTT,CASSLAGTPDTEAFF
NA,TRBJ2-3,TRBV9,TRBD2,TGTGCCAGCAGCGTAGCAGCGGGGGCTTCCACAGATACGCAGTATTTT,CASSVAAGASTDTQYF
NA,TRBJ2-3,TRBV5-3,TRBD1,TGTGCCAGAAGCTTGGCGAAAAGGGGGCGCTTAGATACGCAGTATTTT,CARSLAKRGRLDTQYF
NA,TRBJ1-2,TRBV7-2,TRBD1,TGTGCCAGCAGCGCCCAACAGGGGGTCGATGGCTACACCTTC,CASSAQQGVDGYTF
NA,TRBJ2-2,TRBV15,NA,TGTGCCACCAGCAGAAGCAATACCGGGGAGCTGTTTTTT,CATSRSNTGELFF
NA,TRBJ2-1,TRBV6-1,NA,TGTGCCAGCAGTTGGGGGCAGGGTTCTAGTGAGCAGTTCTTC,CASSWGQGSSEQFF
NA,TRBJ1-6,TRBV27,NA,TGTGCCAGCAGTTTTGCTCTTATCGGTTCACCCCTCCACTTT,CASSFALIGSPLHF
NA,TRBJ1-2,TRBV7-9,NA,TGTGCCAGCAGCTTAGGGGTAGCAGCCAACTATGGCTACACCTTC,CASSLGVAANYGYTF
NA,TRBJ1-1,TRBV7-9,NA,TGTGCCAGCAGCCCCCCAGGGACTGAAGCTTTCTTT,CASSPPGTEAFF
NA,TRBJ1-2,TRBV7-9,NA,TGTGCCAGCAGGCATGACAGGTCTGGCTACACCTTC,CASRHDRSGYTF
once,TRBJ1-2,TRBV7-3,TRBD1,TGTGCCAGCAGCTCGGCCCCGACAGGGAATGGCTACACCTTC,CASSSAPTGNGYTF
NA,TRBJ2-7,TRBV18,TRBD1,TGTGCCAGCTCACCAAGGGACAGGGGGCAATTCATCCACGAGCAGTACTTC,CASSPRDRGQFIHEQYF
NA,TRBJ1-4,TRBV7-2,TRBD1,TGTGCCAGCAGCAGATCGGGACAGTCTAATGAAAAACTGTTTTTT,CASSRSGQSNEKLFF
NA,TRBJ1-1,TRBV19,TRBD1,TGTGCCAGTAAGGGTTGGGGACAGTCCATGAACACTGAAGCTTTCTTT,CASKGWGQSMNTEAFF
NA,TRBJ2-2,TRBV9,NA,TGTGCCAGCAGCGTAGGGGCAGGTGTGGGCGGGGAGCTGTTTTTT,CASSVGAGVGGELFF
NA,TRBJ2-2,TRBV19,TRBD2,TGTGCCAGTAGTATAGATCGAGCGGGGGGGCCAAACACCGGGGAGCTGTTTTTT,CASSIDRAGGPNTGELFF
NA,TRBJ1-1,TRBV5-4,TRBD1,TGTGCCAGCAGACGTCCGGGACAGGTGAACACTGAAGCTTTCTTT,CASRRPGQVNTEAFF
NA,TRBJ2-7,TRBV5-1,TRBD1,TGCGCCAGCAGCTTGGGGGACAGTAAGGCCTACGAGCAGTACTTC,CASSLGDSKAYEQYF
NA,TRBJ1-6,TRBV28,TRBD1,TGTGCCAGCAGGAGAGGGACAGCCGGATCACCCCTCCACTTT,CASRRGTAGSPLHF
NA,TRBJ1-2,TRBV27,TRBD1,TGTGCCAGCAGTAGAGGGACAGGGGGCTTCTATGGCTACACCTTC,CASSRGTGGFYGYTF
NA,TRBJ2-1,TRBV11-2,TRBD1,TGTGCCAGCAGCTCATCTGGACAGGGGGACCGCTCCTACAATGAGCAGTTCTTC,CASSSSGQGDRSYNEQFF